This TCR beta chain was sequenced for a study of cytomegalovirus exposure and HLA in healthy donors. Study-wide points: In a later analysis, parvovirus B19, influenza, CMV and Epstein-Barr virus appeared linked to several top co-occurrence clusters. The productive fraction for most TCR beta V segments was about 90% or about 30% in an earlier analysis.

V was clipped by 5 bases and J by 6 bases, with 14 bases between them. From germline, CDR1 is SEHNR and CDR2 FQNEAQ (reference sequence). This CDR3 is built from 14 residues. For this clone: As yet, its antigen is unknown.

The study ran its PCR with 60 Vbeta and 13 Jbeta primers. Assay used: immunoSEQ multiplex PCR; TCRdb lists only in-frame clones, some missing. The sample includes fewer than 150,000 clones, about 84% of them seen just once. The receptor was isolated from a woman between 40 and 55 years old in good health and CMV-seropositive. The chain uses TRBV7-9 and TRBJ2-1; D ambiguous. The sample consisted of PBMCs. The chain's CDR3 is CASSHSENFNEQFF. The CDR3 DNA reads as TGTGCCAGCAGCCACTCCGAGAACTTCAATGAGCAGTTCTTC.